The entry that follows covers one T cell receptor (beta chain) sequence. Healthy people donating bone marrow made up the donors. The CDR3 contains 19 residues. V lost 2 bases and J lost 0; bases outside the gene matches: 15. It was with 60 Vbeta and 13 Jbeta primers that the PCR ran. Assay used: immunoSEQ multiplex PCR; TCRdb lists only in-frame clones, some missing. Among about 130,000 clones listed, approximately 70% were seen once. The sample is drawn from a study of cytomegalovirus exposure and HLA in healthy donors. The material sequenced was PBMCs. This sequence was found in a woman in her sixties or seventies in good health and CMV-seropositive. The chain joins TRBV23-1 to TRBJ1-2; TRBD1 agrees at 7 bases. TRBV23-1 is an ORF, and what it does is uncertain. The CDR3 nucleotides read TGCGCCAGCAGTCAACGCCCGACAGGGAGATCGCCCCCTAACTATGGCTACACCTTC. Encoded protein: CASSQRPTGRSPPNYGYTF.